This TCR beta chain is from a study of T cell repertoires in ileal Crohn's disease. Whole-study findings and limits: Clonality above 26.8% at surgery always came with endoscopic recurrence.

Note on this clone: Its target is not known.

The CDR3 is 17 residues long. The V gene lost 0 bases and the J gene lost 3 bases, with 16 bases spanning the gap. Germline CDR1 is LNHNV and CDR2 is YYDKDF (reference sequence). The table came from immunoSEQ multiplex PCR; TCRdb's copy has only in-frame clones and leaves some out. The table lists some 15,000 clones, roughly 91% of them singletons, with about 3.4% in the top ten. The specimen was ileal tissue. The chain has TRBV15 and TRBJ2-3; D might be TRBD2 (7 bases). This clonotype was sampled from an adult with Crohn's disease. DNA of the CDR3: TGTGCCACCAGCAGAGATCCCCCCGGGGGGCGGACAGATACGCAGTATTTT. Its translation: CATSRDPPGGRTDTQYF.